This T cell receptor beta chain derives from a study of control samples from healthy donors and cancer patients. Some clones are missing from TCRdb's copy, which holds only in-frame ones; the method was immunoSEQ multiplex PCR. This table has some 100,000 clones, around 89% appearing once. CDR3 length: 13 amino acids. Trimming stripped 4 bases from V and 2 bases from J, with 7 bases between. Germline V gives CDR1 SGHTA, CDR2 FQGNSA. The material sequenced was blood. The TCR was taken from a woman between 50 and 59 years old in good health. V and J are TRBV7-2 and TRBJ2-3; D not certain. The CDR3 protein is CASSSTNTDTQYF. In nucleotides, the CDR3 is TGTGCCAGCAGCTCCACTAACACAGATACGCAGTATTTT. The whole variable domain, filled in from reference TRBV7-2 and TRBJ2-3, reads GAGVSQSPSNKVTEKGKDVELRCDPISGHTALYWYRQSLGQGLEFLIYFQGNSAPDKSGLPSDRFSAERTGGSVSTLTIQRTQQEDSAVYLCASSSTNTDTQYFGPGTRLTVL.